This T cell receptor beta chain was documented in a study of T cell responses to AZD1222 COVID-19 vaccine. There are 18 residues in the CDR3. Germline assignment: CDR1 MDHEN and CDR2 SYDVKM. V gave up 3 bases and J gave up 10 bases; unmatched junction bases: 16. Overall study findings and caveats: Increases in Spike-specific TCR breadth and depth were seen after two AZD1222 doses.

The method was immunoSEQ multiplex PCR; TCRdb's version includes in-frame clones alone and lacks a portion of them. The profile shows 140,000 to 150,000 clones, about 93% of them singletons. Notes on this clone: Antigen: not known.

This sample comprised peripheral blood, obtained on day 0 of MenACWY control vaccination. The TCR was taken from an adult in good health. The chain combines TRBV28 with TRBJ1-5, with TRBD1 identical over 12 bases. The CDR3 DNA reads TGTGCCAGCAGTTTGGGGGGACAGGGGGCGATCGCGGTCTTTCCCCAGCATTTT. Its protein is CASSLGGQGAIAVFPQHF.